The 25 T cell receptor beta chains in this list originate from one sample, sequenced in a study of vaccination and CD4 T cells after COVID-19 (dated 2022 in TCRdb). The treatment or condition label corresponds to: approximately 10-day PBMC culture with coronavirus spike peptide pools or control peptides (ViraFEST assay). The library came from PCR. Instrument on record: Illumina iSeq 100. TCR sequencing of DNA from cultured CD4+ T cells used the Oncomine TCR Beta short-read assay at the Johns Hopkins FTIC core. The public reads were reanalyzed by TCRdb: fastp trimming at Q25, MiXCR alignment, in-frame beta chains only. Entries that share a CDR3 protein sequence are merged under the most common genes and DNA. The sample data list under 15,000 distinct CDR3 sequences, and about 72% of these were observed just once. 20% to 25% of the sample comes from the top ten. Their cognate antigens are unknown. The sample taken for sequencing was CD4+ T cells from blood, cultured in vitro. The origin of the receptors is a human donor who had recovered from COVID-19.

This clonotype was seen only a few times. The chain carries TRBV20-1 and TRBJ1-1; 8 positions agree with TRBD1. The CDR3 sequence is 15 residues long. CDR1 is DFQATT, CDR2 SNEGSKA, per germline (reference sequence). Trimming at V came to 0 bases and at J to 4 bases, leaving 7 bases not matched to a gene. CDR3 sequence reads: CSAREGSTGGTEAFF. In DNA, the CDR3 is TGCAGTGCTAGAGAGGGGTCCACAGGGGGCACTGAAGCTTTCTTT.

The chain carries TRBV25-1 and TRBJ2-1; D gene ambiguous. Trimming removed 7 bases from V and 4 bases from J, with 14 bases in between. Germline lookup yields CDR1 MGHDK and CDR2 SYGVNS. CDR3 length equals 14 residues. The DNA of the CDR3 is TGTGCCAGCATTATCGCGGAGACGTACAATGAGCAGTTCTTC. Amino acid sequence: CASIIAETYNEQFF.

The V and J genes are TRBV29-1 and TRBJ2-3; TRBD2 is a possible D gene (7 bases). The CDR3 is made up of 14 amino acids. CDR1 SQVTM and CDR2 ANQGSEA come from the germline V gene. V shed 6 bases and J shed 0 bases, with 13 bases lying between them. CDR3 protein: CSVGGRGSTDTQYF. DNA for the CDR3: TGCAGCGTAGGGGGGAGGGGTAGCACAGATACGCAGTATTTT.

The CDR3 nucleotides read TGTGCCAGCAGCTTAGATCGGGGGCGGGAGACCCAGTACTTC. Its protein is CASSLDRGRETQYF. The chain joins TRBV7-2 to TRBJ2-5; the D gene could be TRBD1 or TRBD2 (6 bases each). This CDR3 has 14 residues. V lost 1 base, J lost 5 bases, and 11 bases lay in between. CDR1 is SGHTA and CDR2 is FQGNSA in the germline V gene.

The count of this clonotype is one. V and J are TRBV6-2 or TRBV6-3 and TRBJ2-7; D possibly matches TRBD1 or TRBD2 (5 bases each). CDR1 and CDR2 from the germline V gene are MNHEY and SVGEGT. V was cut by 0 bases and J by 3 bases, with 6 bases left in between. CDR3 length equals 13 residues. As DNA, the CDR3 is TGTGCCAGCAGTTACTCGGGGGTCTACGAGCAGTACTTC. Its translation: CASSYSGVYEQYF.

In this sample, this clonotype turned up once. The rearrangement links TRBV28 to TRBJ2-5; a weak D match, TRBD2 (6 bases). CDR1 MDHEN and CDR2 SYDVKM come from the germline V gene. The CDR3 consists of 15 residues. Trimming took off 10 bases at V and 5 bases at J, with 23 bases between the two ends. The CDR3 loop reads CATSLEGTRRETQYF. In DNA form, the CDR3 reads TGTGCCACCAGCTTGGAGGGGACTCGGAGGGAGACCCAGTACTTC.

The rearrangement uses TRBV19 and TRBJ2-7, with D tentatively TRBD1 (6 bases). The CDR3 runs 15 residues. The germline V and J ends were trimmed by 4 bases and 2 bases, with 15 bases remaining between them. Germline V gives CDR1 LNHDA, CDR2 SQIVND (reference sequence). CDR3 sequence reads: CASSTAGTLTYEQYF. CDR3 sequence (DNA): TGTGCCAGTAGTACCGCCGGGACACTGACCTACGAGCAGTACTTC.

The CDR3 here is CASSPNRVVNTEAFF. DNA for the CDR3: TGTGCCAGCAGCCCAAACAGGGTGGTGAACACTGAAGCTTTCTTT. The chain combines TRBV7-2 with TRBJ1-1, with a possible D match to TRBD1 (6 bases). Germline CDR1 SGHTA, CDR2 FQGNSA. V lost 5 bases and J 0 bases, leaving 13 bases between the germline ends. This CDR3 spans 15 amino acids.

To note about this clonotype: One end of the junction varies from germline; a read error may be responsible. V is TRBV6-1 and J is TRBJ2-7; 7 bases line up with TRBD1. Germline CDR1 is MNHNS and CDR2 is SASEGT. The CDR3 is 14 residues long. The CDR3: CASSLNHKTGDGGF. The DNA for the CDR3 is TGTGCCAGCAGTCTAAACCACAAAACAGGGGATGGGGGCTTC.

This clonotype showed up just a few times. The V gene is TRBV18, the J gene TRBJ1-1; no clear D gene. The CDR3 runs 19 residues. Germline V gives CDR1 KGHSH, CDR2 LQKENI. Trimming stripped 2 bases from V and 0 bases from J, with 22 bases between. CDR3 nucleotide sequence: TGTGCCAGCTCACCAATGCTCGGCAACTTCCTTACCATGAACACTGAAGCTTTCTTT. Encoded protein: CASSPMLGNFLTMNTEAFF.

This clonotype is labeled medium-sized (0.01 to 0.1%). The chain recombines TRBV19 with TRBJ1-1, with no clear D. In germline, CDR1 is LNHDA, CDR2 SQIVND (reference sequence). CDR3 length: 13 amino acids. The ends were cut back, 3 bases at V and 1 base at J, with 6 bases in the middle. CDR3 coding DNA: TGTGCCAGTAGTATTTGGCAGAACACTGAAGCTTTCTTT. The encoded protein is CASSIWQNTEAFF.

This chain connects TRBV7-2 to TRBJ1-2; maybe TRBD1 (6 bases). This CDR3 spans 14 amino acids. The V end lost 5 bases, the J end lost 4 bases, and 14 bases lay between the germline ends. Germline V lookup: CDR1 SGHTA, CDR2 FQGNSA. CDR3 sequence (DNA): TGTGCCAGCAGCCCCACGGGGGCACCCTATGGCTACACCTTC. This codes for CASSPTGAPYGYTF.

The rearrangement uses TRBV7-2 and TRBJ1-6, with 7 bases lining up with TRBD1. The V segment lost 5 bases and the J segment 11 bases; nucleotides outside the gene matches: 12. The CDR3 runs 15 residues. Germline CDR1 and CDR2: SGHTA and FQGNSA. Written as DNA, the CDR3 is TGTGCCAGCAGCCCCCGGGACAGCGGGGGAACACCCCTCCACTTT. Its translation: CASSPRDSGGTPLHF.

This clonotype was observed once. This rearrangement joins TRBV24-1 to TRBJ2-1; TRBD2 aligns across 9 bases. The CDR3 totals 18 residues. Germline-derived CDR1 and CDR2 are KGHDR and SFDVKD. After removal of 0 bases from V and 1 base from J, the junction contained 6 bases not matched to a gene. CDR3 DNA sequence: TGTGCCACCAGTGATTTGTCTAGCGGGAAGTCTTCCTACAATGAGCAGTTCTTC. It translates to CATSDLSSGKSSYNEQFF.

The rearrangement links TRBV7-2 to TRBJ2-7; 8 bases map to TRBD2. The CDR3 length is 16 residues. The V gene end was trimmed by 2 bases and the J gene end by 1 base; junction bases not matched to a gene: 7. CDR1 is SGHTA and CDR2 is FQGNSA in the germline V gene. CDR3 sequence (DNA): TGTGCCAGCAGCTTAATGGCCAGCGGGGGTTCCTACGAGCAGTACTTC. Protein sequence: CASSLMASGGSYEQYF.

The DNA for the CDR3 is TGTGCCAGCAGCTTAGCTGAAGGGGGTGTCATCAATCAGCCCCAGCATTTT. It translates to CASSLAEGGVINQPQHF. The rearrangement links TRBV7-9 to TRBJ1-5; maybe TRBD1 (6 bases). There are 17 residues in the CDR3. V shed 0 bases and J shed 3 bases, with 15 bases lying between them. Per the germline V gene, CDR1 is SEHNR and CDR2 is FQNEAQ (reference sequence).

A single count supports this clonotype. This chain uses TRBV19 with TRBJ2-3; the D gene is possibly TRBD1 (7 bases). Trimming removed 6 bases at V and 0 bases at J, with 13 bases between. Per the germline V gene, CDR1 is LNHDA and CDR2 is SQIVND (reference sequence). The CDR3 contains 15 residues. The CDR3 loop is CASSTTGRSTDTQYF. CDR3 sequence (DNA): TGTGCCAGTAGCACGACAGGGAGGAGCACAGATACGCAGTATTTT.

Within the sample, this clonotype is large. The chain combines TRBV27 with TRBJ1-5, with D possibly matching TRBD1 (6 bases). Trimming cost V 6 bases and J 7 bases, with 19 bases left between them. This CDR3 is 15 amino acids long. Germline V CDR1 and CDR2: MNHEY, SMNVEV (reference sequence). In DNA form, the CDR3 reads TGTGCCAGCAGCCCACGGAGCAGGGGATTGCAGCCCCAGCATTTT. This codes for CASSPRSRGLQPQHF.

V and J are TRBV20-1 and TRBJ1-5; the D is unclear. Germline assignment: CDR1 DFQATT and CDR2 SNEGSKA (reference sequence). The CDR3 consists of 17 residues. V was shortened by 5 bases and J by 0 bases, with 20 bases between the two germline ends. CDR3 sequence reads: CSAPQQFGPNSNQPQHF. The CDR3 DNA is TGCAGTGCTCCCCAGCAATTCGGGCCAAATAGCAATCAGCCCCAGCATTTT.

The chain has TRBV28 and TRBJ1-2; the D is unclear. Germline-derived CDR1 and CDR2 are MDHEN and SYDVKM. This CDR3 comprises 12 residues. V was clipped by 3 bases and J by 8 bases, with 10 bases between them. The CDR3 region has the DNA TGTGCCAGCAGTTTTTCACCTCCGGGCTACACCTTC. It encodes CASSFSPPGYTF.

This clonotype was detected once. This chain uses TRBV20-1 with TRBJ1-4, with 8 bases matching TRBD1. V lost 7 bases, J lost 5 bases, and 6 bases stayed unmatched. Germline V gives CDR1 DFQATT, CDR2 SNEGSKA (reference sequence). This CDR3 region has 13 residues. The CDR3 loop reads CSGGQGTNEKLFF. CDR3 DNA: TGCAGTGGTGGACAGGGAACGAATGAAAAACTGTTTTTT.

This rearrangement joins TRBV20-1 to TRBJ1-5; weak D call: TRBD1 (5 bases). V was trimmed by 2 bases and J by 4 bases, leaving 12 bases between them. This CDR3 comprises 14 residues. CDR1 and CDR2 from the germline V gene are DFQATT and SNEGSKA (reference sequence). CDR3 nucleotide sequence: TGCAGTGCTAGATCTAGGGGCGGAAATCAGCCCCAGCATTTT. Residues: CSARSRGGNQPQHF.

This clonotype was observed a handful of times. The rearrangement uses TRBV20-1 and TRBJ1-5, with D maybe TRBD1 (5 bases). Germline CDR1 DFQATT, CDR2 SNEGSKA (reference sequence). With 3 bases removed from V and 5 bases from J, the gap between germline ends came to 11 bases. This CDR3 region has 13 residues. CDR3 coding DNA: TGCAGTGCTAGTTTAGGGGAGTATCAGCCCCAGCATTTT. It specifies CSASLGEYQPQHF.

To note about this clonotype: One end of the junction varies from germline; a read error may be responsible. The rearrangement links TRBV20-1 to TRBJ2-2; 7 bases match TRBD1. CDR1 DFQATT and CDR2 SNEGSKA come from the germline V gene (reference sequence). The CDR3 sequence is 14 residues long. Here the CDR3 reads CSARGRGNTEELFF. The CDR3 nucleotides read TGCAGTGCTAGAGGCAGGGGGAACACCGAGGAGCTGTTTTTT.

This chain links TRBV6-1 with TRBJ2-3; tentative D call: TRBD2 (7 bases). Germline V gene lookup returns CDR1 MNHNS and CDR2 SASEGT. The CDR3 consists of 14 residues. The V and J ends lost 5 bases and 5 bases respectively, with 14 bases between them. CDR3 bases: TGTGCCAGCAGTCAGGGGAGGGGACGAGATACGCAGTATTTT. Translated: CASSQGRGRDTQYF.